This TCR beta chain comes out of a study of shared T cell receptors in the human thymus. Sequenced by immunoSEQ multiplex PCR; TCRdb stores in-frame clones only, minus some. There are 600,000 or so clones in the sample; 87% occur only once, and more than 0.009% lies in the top ten. V trimming: 6 bases; J trimming: 0 bases; junction bases outside the gene matches: 8. Germline CDR1 and CDR2: MNHNY and SVGAGI (reference sequence). The CDR3 has 16 residues. These data were also filed under a second study, of human thymus T cells. From that report: What appeared biased in thymic and blood repertoires was the usage of V and J genes.

The clonotype was recovered from a boy younger than two with a congenital heart defect. The sequenced sample consisted of thymocytes. The chain links TRBV6-6 to TRBJ2-1; 7 bases are shared with TRBD2. The CDR3 DNA sequence: TGTGCCAGCAGCCCAACTAGCGCCAGCTCCTACAATGAGCAGTTCTTC. The encoded protein is CASSPTSASSYNEQFF.